The present TCR beta chain was sequenced within a study of T cell responses to AZD1222 COVID-19 vaccine. Study-wide results and caveats: Researchers took repertoire samples only after the peak T cell response had come. Vaccine-associated CD4 TCRs spanned spike, dominant at 160-218 and 743-854.

Trimming removed 3 bases from V and 2 bases from J, with 2 bases in between. CDR3 size: 11 residues. The germline CDR1 and CDR2 sequences are ENHRY and SYGVKD. Data came from immunoSEQ multiplex PCR; TCRdb stores just in-frame clones and leaves some out. Of around 200,000 clones in the sample, almost 90% were seen once. Turning to this clone: The antigen is undetermined.

Sequenced material: peripheral blood, taken on day 0 of AZD1222 vaccination. The gene calls are TRBV10-3 and TRBJ2-7; no definite D call. The clonotype was recovered from an adult in good health. CDR3 sequence (DNA): TGTGCCATCAGTGATGCCTACGAGCAGTACTTC. Protein product: CAISDAYEQYF.